This T cell receptor (beta chain) was retrieved from a study of cytomegalovirus exposure and HLA in healthy donors. Turning to the study itself: Genotyping of under 500 donors showed that roughly 80% belonged to the Caucasian-associated ancestry cluster. Study-wide results and limits: The authors later found HLA-associated TCR beta chains more clonally expanded than equally common others. In an earlier analysis, most TCR beta V segments were productive about 87% or about 30% of the time.

The PCR used 60 Vbeta and 13 Jbeta primers. Measured with immunoSEQ multiplex PCR; TCRdb has only the in-frame clones, and not every one. The sample yields approximately 160,000 clones, approximately 84% seen once. Trimming took off 0 bases at V and 1 base at J, with 14 bases between the two ends. The CDR3 sequence is 16 residues long. From germline, CDR1 is GTSNPN and CDR2 SVGIG (reference sequence). A remark on this clone: Antigen: not known.

The chain recombines TRBV30 with TRBJ2-3, with TRBD2 as a possible D gene (6 bases). The sample consisted of PBMCs. This TCR derives from a man aged 45-60 years in good health and CMV-seropositive. The CDR3 reads CAWSVGASARTDTQYF. CDR3 nucleotides: TGTGCCTGGAGTGTAGGGGCTAGCGCCCGCACAGATACGCAGTATTTT.